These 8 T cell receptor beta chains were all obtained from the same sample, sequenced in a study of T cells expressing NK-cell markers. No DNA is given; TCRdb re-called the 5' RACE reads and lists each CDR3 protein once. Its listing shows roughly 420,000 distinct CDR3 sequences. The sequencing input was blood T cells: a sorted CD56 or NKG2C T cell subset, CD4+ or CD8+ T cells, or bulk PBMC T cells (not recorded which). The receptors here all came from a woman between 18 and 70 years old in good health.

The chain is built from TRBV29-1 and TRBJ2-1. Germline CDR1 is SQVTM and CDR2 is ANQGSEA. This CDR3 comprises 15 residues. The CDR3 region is CSVWHKPNTEHEQFF.

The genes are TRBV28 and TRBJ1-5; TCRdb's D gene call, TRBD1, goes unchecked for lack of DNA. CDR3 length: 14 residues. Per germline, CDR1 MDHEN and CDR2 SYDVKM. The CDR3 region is CATGTAKLYQPQHF.

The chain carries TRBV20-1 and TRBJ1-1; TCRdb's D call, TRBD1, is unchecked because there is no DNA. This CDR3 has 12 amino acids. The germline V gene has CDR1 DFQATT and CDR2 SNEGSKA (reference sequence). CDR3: CRTNRGNTEAFF.

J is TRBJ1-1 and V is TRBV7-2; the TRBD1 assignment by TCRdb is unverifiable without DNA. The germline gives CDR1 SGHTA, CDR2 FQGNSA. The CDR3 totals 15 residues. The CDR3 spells CASRPQQGLNTEAFF.

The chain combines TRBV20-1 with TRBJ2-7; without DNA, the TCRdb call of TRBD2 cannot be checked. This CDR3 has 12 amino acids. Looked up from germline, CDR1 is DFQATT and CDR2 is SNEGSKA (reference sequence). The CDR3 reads CSARLGSYEQYF.

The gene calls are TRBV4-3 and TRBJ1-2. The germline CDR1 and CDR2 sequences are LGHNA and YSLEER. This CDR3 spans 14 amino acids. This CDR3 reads CASSQDANLYGYTF.

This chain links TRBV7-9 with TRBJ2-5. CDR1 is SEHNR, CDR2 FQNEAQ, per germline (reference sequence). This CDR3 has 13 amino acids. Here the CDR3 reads CASSLVFRETQYF.

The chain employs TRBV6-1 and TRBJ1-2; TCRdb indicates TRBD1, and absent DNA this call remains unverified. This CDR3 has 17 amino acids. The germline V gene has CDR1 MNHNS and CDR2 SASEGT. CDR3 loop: CASRATGGHDDVYGYTF.